One T cell receptor (beta chain) is described in this entry. Its antigen is currently not known. No much larger clone is present one base from it, and per-base qualities are unavailable. Each donor gave one peripheral blood draw, about 100 mL on average, collected into heparinised tubes. Using a panel that included CD45RO, CCR7, CD25, CD127, CD95 and CD27, naive, central memory, regulatory and stem cell-like memory CD4+ T cells were sorted on a BD FACSAria II. All sorted populations exceeded 95% purity. PBMCs were isolated immediately by Lymphoprep density gradient centrifugation and stained directly without culture. Samples were stained and sorted in pairs, with one healthy donor and one patient per experiment, so that batch effects were minimized. This sample was included in a study of beta chain features in type 1 diabetes (dated by TCRdb to 2016 to 2018). About the full investigation: Patients and healthy donors did not differ in mean age, gender distribution, total cell number or subset yield. Regulatory and stem cell-like memory subsets were isolated from only 8 patients and roughly eight healthy donors, whereas naive and central memory subsets came from all 28 donors. In the study, recently diagnosed type 1 diabetes patients and matched healthy donors were compared on the TCRB repertoires of their sorted circulating CD4+ T cell subsets. Across all samples, around 99 million sorted cells were examined, and cell number per subset correlated strongly with RNA yield. Paper-wide results and their limitations: HLA sub-analyses involved small numbers of individuals, so any influence of HLA type on TCRB rearrangement remained unresolved. Because cDNA was sequenced instead of genomic DNA, activated cells with high expression could be over-represented, although the groups did not differ in activation or CD3 levels. In all four CD4+ subsets, TCRB CDR3 length was moderately but significantly shorter in type 1 diabetes patients. The naive, central memory and regulatory TCRB repertoires appeared to resemble one another more closely among patients than among healthy donors. PCR may preferentially amplify shorter templates, but because patient and control samples were amplified and corrected together, any resulting skew would affect both groups equally. At VDJ recombination sites, patients with type 1 diabetes made fewer insertions and deleted more nucleotides, a pattern implying thymic rearrangement abnormalities.

From its cysteine to its phenylalanine, the CDR3 spans 16 amino acids. Left in the record is the CDR3 DNA by itself, 48 bases read in frame from the first base. V is cut back by 3 bases and J by 0 bases, with 6 bases in the junction unmatched. CDR1 SGDLS and CDR2 YYNGEE were looked up in the germline V gene. The High Capacity cDNA Reverse Transcription Kit was used to reverse transcribe all of the isolated RNA, meaning that expressed TCRB transcripts were what got sequenced. Naive, central memory and regulatory T cell samples underwent deep immunoSEQ sequencing, averaging approximately 3.5 million total reads per sample. Sorted cells were lysed in RLT buffer and RNA was extracted with DNase-treated RNeasy Micro or Mini kits, depending on cell number. Each cell subset was processed separately to prevent cross-contamination, with patient and healthy donor samples processed together. TCRB sequences were amplified from cDNA with the immunoSEQ multiplex PCR, producing 87-bp fragments spanning the CDR3 region. The amplicons were sequenced using the Illumina HiSeq platform. In the authors' own workflow: PCR bias was computationally corrected using synthetic template baselines, reads within Hamming distance 2 were collapsed, and singletons that could not be merged were discarded. By aligning reads against IMGT, V, D and J genes, CDR3 length, and insertions or deletions at six rearrangement sites were assigned. Clonotype counts were normalized to sorted cell number within each subset before computing true diversity and Gini coefficients with the tcR R package. Repertoire sharing was quantified using the overlap coefficient calculated on TCRB nucleotide sequences. As a proxy for the pre-selection repertoire, out-of-frame TCRB sequences from naive cells were analyzed. What TCRdb holds here is the immuneACCESS table cut down to in-frame rearrangements. Part of the clones is not present; checked against another copy, under half of the missing clones reflect an unresolved V gene, and the others are unexplained. V and J calls and clone size are those listed in that table; D and trimming were worked out from the DNA. The sample table shows 310,000 or so clones, and approximately 9.9% are seen once. The ten most abundant clones make up roughly 0.016% of the sample.

The origin of this receptor is a woman aged 30 to 39 in good health. The sequence is built from TRBV9 and TRBJ2-3; 8 central nucleotides agree with TRBD2. The sample consisted of naive CD4+ T cells from blood. The cell subset or site label here, explained by the study, means: true naive CD4+ T cells. In nucleotides, the sequence is TGTGCCAGCAGCGGTTCCGGGACTAGGAGCACAGATACGCAGTATTTT. Its translation is CASSGSGTRSTDTQYF. Beyond the CDR3, the reference TRBV9 and TRBJ2-3 genes provide the residues; the full variable domain reads: DSGVTQTPKHLITATGQRVTLRCSPRSGDLSVYWYQQSLDQGLQFLIQYYNGEERAKGNILERFSAQQFPDLHSELNLSSLELGDSALYFCASSGSGTRSTDTQYFGPGTRLTVL.